This T cell receptor (beta chain) was sequenced in a study of technical replicates of blood from several donors. Assay: immunoSEQ multiplex PCR; the TCRdb copy retains only in-frame clones and omits some. Of some 87,000 clones listed, 95% to 98% are singletons. This clone was seen a single time. This CDR3 has 15 amino acids. This sequence joins TRBV7-5 and TRBJ2-5; the table assigns TRBD1, which was not confirmed against the DNA. TRBV7-5 is flagged as a pseudogene. Sequenced sample: T cells isolated from PBMCs. The clonotype was recovered from a human donor in good health. In nucleotides, the CDR3 is TGTGTCAGAGGGATTCATCGGACAGGTCAAGAGACCCAGTACTTC. It is translated as CVRGIHRTGQETQYF.